A single sample is the source of the 26 T cell receptor beta chains below, sequenced in a study of blood T cells in healthy people across ages (dated by TCRdb to about 2015). Library preparation employed 5' RACE. TCRdb lists the instrument as Illumina HiSeq 2500. A second roughly 7 to 11 cycle PCR used a sample-barcoded 5' primer and a J-beta primer mix. Clones were called with MiXCR by TCRdb after fastp trimmed the public reads at Q25, and only in-frame beta chains were retained. Entries that share a CDR3 protein sequence are merged under the most common genes and DNA. For this sample the table gives about 1,400,000 distinct CDR3 sequences, of which around 42% were detected only once. 7.9% of the sample is held by the ten biggest clonotypes. The source material was blood. The receptors were sampled from a woman younger than 35 in good health.

This clonotype was detected ten times or more. The chain employs TRBV29-1 and TRBJ2-7, with D hard to call. This CDR3 comprises 15 residues. Trimming pared 0 bases from V and 4 bases from J, leaving 16 bases between. Germline loops: CDR1 SQVTM, CDR2 ANQGSEA. Here the CDR3 reads CSVEDRAASLYEQYF. CDR3 in DNA: TGCAGCGTTGAAGATAGGGCGGCTTCCCTATACGAGCAGTACTTC.

A few counts support this clonotype. The chain joins TRBV20-1 to TRBJ2-1, with a weak D call TRBD1 (5 bases). The J call may be mistaken, given a closer DNA end match to TRBJ2-7. This CDR3 is built from 14 residues. Germline values: CDR1 DFQATT, CDR2 SNEGSKA (reference sequence). The CDR3 here is CSTKGRVSYNEQYF. The DNA of the CDR3 is TGCAGCACAAAAGGCAGGGTCTCCTACAATGAGCAGTACTTC.

The rearrangement joins TRBV20-1 to TRBJ2-1, with D maybe TRBD1 (6 bases). Germline lookup yields CDR1 DFQATT and CDR2 SNEGSKA (reference sequence). The CDR3 contains 14 residues. Trimming pared 4 bases from V and 6 bases from J, leaving 16 bases between. CDR3 loop: CSANREEGVNEQFF. The CDR3 DNA is TGCAGTGCTAACAGGGAAGAGGGGGTCAATGAGCAGTTCTTC.

There are a few counts of this clonotype. V is TRBV6-6 and J is TRBJ2-1; D possibly corresponds to TRBD2 (6 bases). The CDR3 contains 17 residues. V was shortened by 2 bases and J by 2 bases, with 16 bases between the two germline ends. Germline CDR1 is MNHNY and CDR2 is SVGAGI (reference sequence). This CDR3 is CASSYHPGVGAYNEQFF. The CDR3 coding sequence is TGTGCCAGCAGTTACCATCCGGGGGTGGGAGCCTACAATGAGCAGTTCTTC.

This clonotype showed up just a few times. This chain uses TRBV7-2 with TRBJ2-1; 7 bases line up with TRBD2. The CDR3 is 16 residues long. Germline CDR1 SGHTA, CDR2 FQGNSA. V trimming: 3 bases; J trimming: 7 bases; junction bases outside the gene matches: 12. As DNA, the CDR3 is TGTGCCAGCAGCTTGAGAGCGGGACTGATCCGGAATGAGCAGTTCTTC. It yields the protein CASSLRAGLIRNEQFF.

The V call is TRBV27, the J call TRBJ1-5; possibly TRBD1 for D (5 bases). This CDR3 has 14 amino acids. From germline, CDR1 is MNHEY and CDR2 SMNVEV (reference sequence). V was trimmed by 5 bases and J by 6 bases, leaving 14 bases between them. CDR3 sequence reads: CASSHQGEIQPQHF. In nucleotides, the CDR3 is TGTGCCAGCAGTCATCAGGGTGAGATTCAGCCCCAGCATTTT.

The chain links TRBV5-1 to TRBJ2-1; D assignment may be TRBD1 or TRBD2 (7 bases each). The CDR3 is made up of 15 amino acids. CDR1 is SGHRS, CDR2 YFSETQ, per germline. V lost 1 base and J 5 bases, leaving 13 bases between the germline ends. The CDR3 protein is CASSLPRGGHNEQFF. DNA of the CDR3: TGCGCCAGCAGCTTGCCCAGGGGGGGACACAATGAGCAGTTCTTC.

This clonotype was counted only a few times. V gene TRBV6-5 combines with J gene TRBJ2-1; no firm D call. The length of the CDR3 is 12 residues. The V gene's germline CDR1 is MNHEY and CDR2 SVGAGI. Trimming stripped 4 bases from V and 5 bases from J, with 6 bases between. CDR3 in DNA: TGTGCCAGCAGTTCCTCGGACAATGAGCAGTTCTTC. Translating it yields CASSSSDNEQFF.

The chain combines TRBV27 with TRBJ1-6; no firm D call. The germline V gene encodes CDR1 MNHEY and CDR2 SMNVEV (reference sequence). The CDR3 runs to 12 residues. V lost 8 bases and J lost 2, with 4 bases in between. The CDR3 DNA reads as TGTGCCAGCGGGCCCTATAATTCACCCCTCCACTTT. Protein: CASGPYNSPLHF.

The CDR3 reads CASSESALPTDTQYF. The CDR3 DNA follows: TGTGCCAGCAGTGAATCGGCCCTGCCCACAGATACGCAGTATTTT. This chain connects TRBV2 to TRBJ2-3; D is unclear. The CDR3 has 15 residues. Germline loops: CDR1 SNHLY, CDR2 FYNNEI. The V and J ends lost 2 bases and 2 bases respectively, with 11 bases between them.

This sequence joins TRBV12-3 or TRBV12-4 and TRBJ2-5; D gene ambiguous. CDR3 length: 13 residues. V was shortened by 2 bases and J by 11 bases, with 15 bases between the two germline ends. The CDR3 region has the DNA TGTGCCAGCAGTTTATCAGACGGTTTAGAGCAGTACTTC. It encodes CASSLSDGLEQYF.

This clonotype was detected only a few times. V usage is TRBV29-1 and J usage is TRBJ2-5; D perhaps matches TRBD1 (6 bases). The germline V and J ends were trimmed by 6 bases and 5 bases, with 10 bases remaining between them. Germline loops: CDR1 SQVTM, CDR2 ANQGSEA. This CDR3 is 11 amino acids long. CDR3 DNA: TGCAGCGTCCACAGGGCGGAGACCCAGTACTTC. Encoded protein: CSVHRAETQYF.

V gene TRBV11-2 combines with J gene TRBJ2-4; TRBD1 matches 9 bases. The J segment lost 7 bases and the V segment lost 4 bases, leaving 8 bases of the junction unmatched. The CDR3 spans 15 residues. Germline-derived CDR1 and CDR2 are SGHAT and FQNNGV. CDR3 in amino acids: CASSSTTGGLNIQYF. The CDR3 DNA follows: TGTGCCAGCAGCTCAACTACAGGGGGCCTTAACATTCAGTACTTC.

The rearrangement uses TRBV25-1 and TRBJ2-1; 11 bases are shared with TRBD2. In germline, CDR1 is MGHDK, CDR2 SYGVNS. The J segment lost 10 bases and the V segment lost 0 bases, leaving 8 bases of the junction unmatched. The CDR3 spans 16 residues. The DNA of the CDR3 is TGTGCCAGCAGTGAATACCTAGCGGGAGGCGCCTACGAGCAGTTCTTC. This translates into CASSEYLAGGAYEQFF.

This chain uses TRBV12-3 or TRBV12-4 with TRBJ2-1, with 8 positions matching TRBD2. CDR3 length equals 15 residues. The V segment lost 8 bases and the J segment 1 base; nucleotides outside the gene matches: 7. The CDR3, as DNA: TGTGCCAGCCTCCAACGGGGGGGGTCCTACAATGAGCAGTTCTTC. It codes for CASLQRGGSYNEQFF.

The V call is TRBV6-5, the J call TRBJ1-1, with D perhaps TRBD1 (5 bases). This CDR3 is built from 15 residues. The V end lost 0 bases, the J end lost 5 bases, and 13 bases lay between the germline ends. In germline, CDR1 is MNHEY, CDR2 SVGAGI. DNA of the CDR3: TGTGCCAGCAGTTACTCGATATCTGGGGGAACTGAAGCTTTCTTT. Encoded protein: CASSYSISGGTEAFF.

This clonotype was counted between two and nine times. This sequence joins TRBV3-1 and TRBJ2-5, with D maybe TRBD2 (6 bases). Trimming cost V 0 bases and J 0 bases, with 11 bases left between them. This CDR3 spans 16 amino acids. The germline gives CDR1 LGHDT, CDR2 YNNKEL (reference sequence). The CDR3 coding sequence is TGTGCCAGCAGCCAAGATCCAGCGGGTTACCAAGAGACCCAGTACTTC. It codes for CASSQDPAGYQETQYF.

This clonotype was detected a few times. V and J are TRBV20-1 and TRBJ2-3; 11 bases line up with TRBD2. Per the germline V gene, CDR1 is DFQATT and CDR2 is SNEGSKA (reference sequence). This CDR3 region has 15 residues. The V and J ends lost 4 bases and 4 bases, in that order; junction bases with no gene match: 7. The CDR3 DNA follows: TGCAGTGCTAACATAGCGGGGGGGTTGTCAGATACGCAGTATTTT. This translates into CSANIAGGLSDTQYF.

This chain links TRBV12-3 or TRBV12-4 with TRBJ2-7; D is ambiguous. V lost 2 bases, J lost 3 bases, and 8 bases lay in between. The CDR3 has 13 residues. Here the CDR3 reads CASSLLTHYEQYF. The CDR3 nucleotides read TGTGCCAGCAGTTTACTGACGCACTACGAGCAGTACTTC.

This clonotype was counted a few times. CDR3 region: CASSLARTWPLAFF. The CDR3 DNA is TGCGCCAGCAGCTTGGCAAGGACATGGCCTCTGGCTTTCTTT. The V gene is TRBV5-1, the J gene TRBJ1-1; D is perhaps TRBD1 (5 bases). The CDR3 consists of 14 residues. CDR1 is SGHRS, CDR2 YFSETQ, per germline. V was cut by 0 bases and J by 11 bases, with 17 bases left in between.

This clonotype was seen a few times. The rearrangement links TRBV20-1 to TRBJ1-2; a weak D match, TRBD1 (5 bases). CDR3 length: 14 amino acids. V was shortened by 0 bases and J by 4 bases, with 12 bases between the two germline ends. Looked up from germline, CDR1 is DFQATT and CDR2 is SNEGSKA (reference sequence). CDR3 sequence (DNA): TGCAGTGCTAGAGAGGGGGTAGCGGTCTATGGCTACACCTTC. This sequence encodes CSAREGVAVYGYTF.

Only one count was recorded for this clonotype. V and J are TRBV10-2 and TRBJ2-1; 7 bases are shared with TRBD2. The germline V gene has CDR1 WSHSY and CDR2 SAAADI. V shed 7 bases and J 11 bases; nucleotides not matched to a gene: 23. The CDR3 runs 17 residues. In DNA form, the CDR3 reads TGCGCCAGCACTTTAGCTAGCGGTACCCCAGCGGTTGGTAAGCAGTTCTTC. It encodes CASTLASGTPAVGKQFF.

This clonotype was found a few times. The gene calls are TRBV12-3 or TRBV12-4 and TRBJ2-7; no definite D call. The CDR3 spans 15 residues. V shed 2 bases and J shed 2 bases, with 13 bases lying between them. This chain's CDR3 is CASSLTLGPTYEQYF. CDR3 nucleotides: TGTGCCAGCAGTTTAACTTTGGGTCCCACCTACGAGCAGTACTTC.

V usage is TRBV12-3 or TRBV12-4 and J usage is TRBJ1-5; D is uncertain. The CDR3 length is 14 residues. V lost 5 bases and J lost 4, with 12 bases in between. CDR3 in DNA: TGTGCCAGCAGTCCTGCCGAACAAAATCAGCCCCAGCATTTT. As protein: CASSPAEQNQPQHF.

This clonotype appeared a few times. The chain uses TRBV12-3 or TRBV12-4 and TRBJ1-5; D gene uncertain. V dropped 10 bases and J dropped 0 bases, with 10 bases sitting between them. The CDR3 sequence is 13 residues long. The CDR3 nucleotides are TGTGCCACCTCTCGGTATAGCAATCAGCCCCAGCATTTT. Amino acid sequence: CATSRYSNQPQHF.

Here the CDR3 reads CASSQEGAGTHNEQFF. CDR3 DNA: TGTGCCAGCAGCCAAGAGGGGGCGGGAACGCACAATGAGCAGTTCTTC. V and J are TRBV3-1 and TRBJ2-1; D is perhaps TRBD1 or TRBD2 (6 bases each). From germline, CDR1 is LGHDT and CDR2 YNNKEL (reference sequence). This CDR3 comprises 16 residues. Trimming shortened V by 0 bases and J by 5 bases, and 14 bases separated the two germline ends.